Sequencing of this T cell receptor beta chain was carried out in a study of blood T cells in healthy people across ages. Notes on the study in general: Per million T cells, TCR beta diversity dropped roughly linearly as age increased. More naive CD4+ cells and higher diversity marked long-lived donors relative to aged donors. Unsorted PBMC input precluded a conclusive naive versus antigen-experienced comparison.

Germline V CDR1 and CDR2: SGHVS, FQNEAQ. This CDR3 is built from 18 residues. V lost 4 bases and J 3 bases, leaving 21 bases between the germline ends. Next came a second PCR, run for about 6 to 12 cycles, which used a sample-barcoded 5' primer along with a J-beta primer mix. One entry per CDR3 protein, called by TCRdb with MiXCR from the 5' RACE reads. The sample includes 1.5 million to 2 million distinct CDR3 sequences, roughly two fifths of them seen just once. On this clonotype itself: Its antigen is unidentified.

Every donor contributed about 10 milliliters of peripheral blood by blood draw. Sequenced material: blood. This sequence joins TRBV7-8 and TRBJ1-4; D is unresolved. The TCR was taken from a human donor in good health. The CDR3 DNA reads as TGTGCCAGCAGCTCCCTCTTTTCCGATCGGGGAGCTAATGAAAAACTGTTTTTT. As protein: CASSSLFSDRGANEKLFF. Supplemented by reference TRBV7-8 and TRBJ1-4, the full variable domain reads GAGVSQSPRYKVAKRGQDVALRCDPISGHVSLFWYQQALGQGPEFLTYFQNEAQLDKSGLPSDRFFAERPEGSVSTLKIQRTQQEDSAVYLCASSSLFSDRGANEKLFFGSGTQLSVL.